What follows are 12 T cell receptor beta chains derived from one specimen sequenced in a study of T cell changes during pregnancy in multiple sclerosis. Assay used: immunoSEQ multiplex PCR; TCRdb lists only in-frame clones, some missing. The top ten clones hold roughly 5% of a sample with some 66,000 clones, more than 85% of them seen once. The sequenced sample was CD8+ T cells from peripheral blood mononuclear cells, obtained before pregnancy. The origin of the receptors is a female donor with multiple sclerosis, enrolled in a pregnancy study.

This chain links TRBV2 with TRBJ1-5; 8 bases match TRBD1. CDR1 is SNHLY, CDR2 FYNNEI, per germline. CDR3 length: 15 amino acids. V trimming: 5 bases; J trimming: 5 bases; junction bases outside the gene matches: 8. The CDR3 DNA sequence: TGTGCCAGCAGTTATCTACAGGGGGACCATCAGCCCCAGCATTTT. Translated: CASSYLQGDHQPQHF.

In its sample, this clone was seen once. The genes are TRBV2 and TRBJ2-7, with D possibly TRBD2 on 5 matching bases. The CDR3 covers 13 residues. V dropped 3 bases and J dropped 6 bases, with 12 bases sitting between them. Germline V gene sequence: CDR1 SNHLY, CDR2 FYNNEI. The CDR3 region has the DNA TGTGCCAGCAGTGATGCGGGTATTGGCGAGCAGTACTTC. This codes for CASSDAGIGEQYF. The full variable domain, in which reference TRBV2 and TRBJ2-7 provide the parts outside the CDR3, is EPEVTQTPSHQVTQMGQEVILRCVPISNHLYFYWYRQILGQKVEFLVSFYNNEISEKSEIFDDQFSVERPDGSNFTLKIRSTKLEDSAMYFCASSDAGIGEQYFGPGTRLTVT.

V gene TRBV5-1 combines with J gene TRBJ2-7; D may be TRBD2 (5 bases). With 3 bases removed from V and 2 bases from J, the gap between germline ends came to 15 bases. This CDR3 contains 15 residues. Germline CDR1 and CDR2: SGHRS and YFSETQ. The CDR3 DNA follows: TGCGCCAGCAGCTCCTCGGGCGGAGGAGCCTACGAGCAGTACTTC. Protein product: CASSSSGGGAYEQYF.

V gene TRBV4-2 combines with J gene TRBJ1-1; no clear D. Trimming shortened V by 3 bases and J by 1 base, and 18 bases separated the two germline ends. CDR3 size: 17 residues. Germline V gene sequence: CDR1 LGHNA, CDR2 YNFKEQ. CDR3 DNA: TGTGCCAGCAGCCACCCCGGAGAGGGAACGGGGAACACTGAAGCTTTCTTT. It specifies CASSHPGEGTGNTEAFF.

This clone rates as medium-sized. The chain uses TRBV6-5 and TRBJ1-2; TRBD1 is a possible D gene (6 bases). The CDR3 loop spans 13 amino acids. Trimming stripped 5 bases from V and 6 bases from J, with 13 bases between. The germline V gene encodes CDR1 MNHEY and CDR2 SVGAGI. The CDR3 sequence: CASSTGRNDGYTF. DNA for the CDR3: TGTGCCAGCAGTACAGGGAGAAACGATGGCTACACCTTC.

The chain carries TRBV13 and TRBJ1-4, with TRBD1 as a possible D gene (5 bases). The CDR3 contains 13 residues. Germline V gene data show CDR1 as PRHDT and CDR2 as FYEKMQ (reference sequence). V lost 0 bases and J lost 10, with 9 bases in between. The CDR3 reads CASSLGDSRKLFF. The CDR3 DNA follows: TGTGCCAGCAGCTTAGGAGACAGTCGAAAACTGTTTTTT. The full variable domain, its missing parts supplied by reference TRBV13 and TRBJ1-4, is AAGVIQSPRHLIKEKRETATLKCYPIPRHDTVYWYQQGPGQDPQFLISFYEKMQSDKGSIPDRFSAQQFSDYHSELNMSSLELGDSALYFCASSLGDSRKLFFGSGTQLSVL.

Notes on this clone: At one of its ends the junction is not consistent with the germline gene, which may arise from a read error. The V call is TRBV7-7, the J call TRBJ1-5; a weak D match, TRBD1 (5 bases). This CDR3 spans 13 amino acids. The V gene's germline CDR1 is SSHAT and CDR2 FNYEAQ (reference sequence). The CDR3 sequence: CASSAGLNQPQHF. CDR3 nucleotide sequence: TGTGCTAGCAGCGCAGGGCTCAATCAGCCCCAGCATTTT.

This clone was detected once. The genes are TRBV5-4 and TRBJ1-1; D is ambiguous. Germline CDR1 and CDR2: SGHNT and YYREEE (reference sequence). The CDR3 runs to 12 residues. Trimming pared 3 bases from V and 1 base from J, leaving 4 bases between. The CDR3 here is CASSSWNTEAFF. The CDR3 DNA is TGTGCCAGCAGCTCCTGGAACACTGAAGCTTTCTTT.

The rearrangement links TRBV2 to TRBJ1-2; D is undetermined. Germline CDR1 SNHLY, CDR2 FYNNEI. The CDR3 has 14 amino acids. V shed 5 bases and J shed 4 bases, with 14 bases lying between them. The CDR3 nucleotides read TGTGCCAGCAGTCCTGGCTCAGATCGCTATGGCTACACCTTC. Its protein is CASSPGSDRYGYTF.

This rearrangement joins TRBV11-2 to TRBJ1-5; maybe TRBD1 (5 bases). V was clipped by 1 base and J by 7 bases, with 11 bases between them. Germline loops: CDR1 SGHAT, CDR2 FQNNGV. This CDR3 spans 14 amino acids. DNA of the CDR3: TGTGCCAGCAGCTTAGGGGGGGTAGGGCAGCCCCAGCATTTT. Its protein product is CASSLGGVGQPQHF. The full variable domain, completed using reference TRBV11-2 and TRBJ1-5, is EAGVAQSPRYKIIEKRQSVAFWCNPISGHATLYWYQQILGQGPKLLIQFQNNGVVDDSQLPKDRFSAERLKGVDSTLKIQPAKLEDSAVYLCASSLGGVGQPQHFGDGTRLSIL.

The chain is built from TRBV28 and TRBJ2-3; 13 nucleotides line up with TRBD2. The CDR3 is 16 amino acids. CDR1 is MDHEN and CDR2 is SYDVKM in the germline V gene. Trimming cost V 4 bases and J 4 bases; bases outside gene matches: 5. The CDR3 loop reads CASSSLGLAGADTQYF. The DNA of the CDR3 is TGTGCCAGCAGTTCCCTCGGACTAGCGGGGGCAGATACGCAGTATTTT.

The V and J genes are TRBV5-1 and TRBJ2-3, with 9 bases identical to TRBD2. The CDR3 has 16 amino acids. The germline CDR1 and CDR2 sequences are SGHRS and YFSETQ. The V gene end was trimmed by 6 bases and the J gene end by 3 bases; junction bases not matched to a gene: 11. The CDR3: CASTPSLAGNTDTQYF. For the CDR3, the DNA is TGCGCCAGCACCCCGTCCCTAGCGGGGAATACAGATACGCAGTATTTT.